Shown below are 9 T cell receptor beta chains from a single sample sequenced in a study of T-cell memory formation after mild COVID-19. TCRdb re-derived calls from the 5' RACE reads in MiXCR, one entry per CDR3 protein. The sample lists about 270,000 distinct CDR3 sequences; more than 15% were seen once. Sequencing was carried out using PBMCs or a T cell subset sorted from them (not recorded which). The origin of the receptors is a man younger than 35 who had mild COVID-19 (a few samples of this study predate the infection). Cell type and time point are not known.

The chain couples TRBV9 to TRBJ2-7, with D perhaps given as TRBD1 or TRBD2 (5 bases each). Trimming took 5 bases from V and 4 from J, leaving 16 bases between them. The CDR3 has 14 residues. Per germline, CDR1 SGDLS and CDR2 YYNGEE. The DNA of the CDR3 is TGTGCCAGCAGTCCGGGGCTAGCCCCGTACGAGCAGTACTTC. This gives the protein CASSPGLAPYEQYF. Combining the CDR3 with reference TRBV9 and TRBJ2-7 gives the whole variable domain DSGVTQTPKHLITATGQRVTLRCSPRSGDLSVYWYQQSLDQGLQFLIQYYNGEERAKGNILERFSAQQFPDLHSELNLSSLELGDSALYFCASSPGLAPYEQYFGPGTRLTVT.

V usage is TRBV7-9 and J usage is TRBJ2-5; D might be TRBD1 (6 bases). Deletions cut 0 bases from V and 5 bases from J, with 13 bases between. The length of the CDR3 is 15 residues. CDR1 SEHNR and CDR2 FQNEAQ come from the germline V gene (reference sequence). CDR3 DNA: TGTGCCAGCAGCTTAGCACCGACAGGAGCCGAGACCCAGTACTTC. Amino acids: CASSLAPTGAETQYF. The full variable domain, with the rest looked up from reference TRBV7-9 and TRBJ2-5, is DTGVSQNPRHKITKRGQNVTFRCDPISEHNRLYWYRQTLGQGPEFLTYFQNEAQLEKSRLLSDRFSAERPKGSFSTLEIQRTEQGDSAMYLCASSLAPTGAETQYFGPGTRLLVL.

This clonotype turned up a few times. The chain couples TRBV2 to TRBJ2-2; a weak D match, TRBD2 (6 bases). The CDR3 totals 14 residues. V was clipped by 7 bases and J by 7 bases, with 16 bases between them. The germline gives CDR1 SNHLY, CDR2 FYNNEI. The CDR3 reads CASTPGTRGGELFF. The CDR3 DNA follows: TGTGCCAGCACTCCCGGGACTCGGGGCGGGGAGCTGTTTTTT.

The chain has TRBV4-1 and TRBJ2-7, with D perhaps being TRBD1 or TRBD2 (5 bases each). With 1 base removed from V and 3 bases from J, the gap between germline ends came to 16 bases. CDR3 length: 16 amino acids. In germline, CDR1 is MGHRA, CDR2 YSYEKL. The CDR3 DNA reads as TGCGCCAGCAGCCAAGGGGTCGGACAAGGACTCTACGAGCAGTACGTC. Translating gives CASSQGVGQGLYEQYV.

The DNA for the CDR3 is TGTGCCAGCAGCTTAGCGTTGGGAGCAGGGCAGTTCTTC. It encodes CASSLALGAGQFF. V gene TRBV7-9 combines with J gene TRBJ2-1; tentative D call: TRBD2 (5 bases). Trimming cost V 0 bases and J 12 bases, with 12 bases left between them. CDR3 length: 13 residues. Germline V lookup: CDR1 SEHNR, CDR2 FQNEAQ (reference sequence).

This clonotype was detected a few times. The chain has TRBV6-6 and TRBJ2-7; D possibly uses TRBD1 or TRBD2 (5 bases each). Germline V gene lookup returns CDR1 MNHNY and CDR2 SVGAGI (reference sequence). CDR3 length equals 18 residues. Trimming removed 0 bases from V and 0 bases from J, with 18 bases in between. CDR3 loop: CASSYSPPWAGTSYEQYV. CDR3 DNA sequence: TGTGCCAGCAGTTACTCCCCTCCCTGGGCAGGGACCTCCTACGAGCAGTACGTC.

The chain carries TRBV7-2 and TRBJ2-3; possible D gene TRBD2, 5 bases. The V and J ends lost 1 base and 2 bases respectively, with 13 bases between them. The germline CDR1 and CDR2 sequences are SGHTA and FQGNSA. This CDR3 is 16 amino acids long. The CDR3 nucleotides read TGTGCCAGCAGCTTAGTACGGGGTGATATCACAGATACGCAGTATTTT. Amino acid sequence: CASSLVRGDITDTQYF. Complete variable domain (other parts from reference TRBV7-2 and TRBJ2-3): GAGVSQSPSNKVTEKGKDVELRCDPISGHTALYWYRQSLGQGLEFLIYFQGNSAPDKSGLPSDRFSAERTGGSVSTLTIQRTQQEDSAVYLCASSLVRGDITDTQYFGPGTRLTVL.

This clonotype has more than one count but fewer than ten. The chain uses TRBV20-1 and TRBJ2-5, with 11 bases that match TRBD2. Unmatched junction bases numbered 14, after V lost 6 bases and J lost 5 bases. The CDR3 is 16 residues long. Germline CDR1 is DFQATT and CDR2 is SNEGSKA (reference sequence). The CDR3 sequence: CSAPPLAGGPHETQYF. CDR3 sequence (DNA): TGCAGTGCCCCCCCTCTAGCGGGGGGACCCCACGAGACCCAGTACTTC.

This clonotype was recorded a few times. This sequence joins TRBV5-1 and TRBJ1-5; 10 bases map to TRBD1. Germline loops: CDR1 SGHRS, CDR2 YFSETQ. This CDR3 is 15 amino acids long. V dropped 3 bases and J dropped 3; count of bases not matched to a gene: 3. The CDR3 loop reads CASSSGTGDNQPQHF. CDR3 nucleotide sequence: TGCGCCAGCAGCTCCGGGACAGGGGACAATCAGCCCCAGCATTTT.